Shown below are 22 T cell receptor beta chains from a single sample sequenced in a study of T cells after yellow fever vaccination. TCRdb called the 5' RACE reads again in MiXCR, with one record for every CDR3 protein. The sample carries about 130,000 distinct CDR3 sequences, approximately 8.4% recorded once. The material sequenced was CD8+ T cells sorted from PBMCs, taken on the day of the yellow fever booster vaccination. All receptors derive from a man between 18 and 35 years old who received the YFV17D yellow fever vaccine.

The J gene is TRBJ2-7, the V gene TRBV4-1; D ambiguous. The germline V gene has CDR1 MGHRA and CDR2 YSYEKL. The CDR3 length is 16 residues. With 0 bases removed from V and 0 bases from J, the gap between germline ends came to 12 bases. Here the CDR3 reads CASSQDYLAYSYEQYF. The CDR3 DNA reads as TGCGCCAGCAGCCAAGATTATCTGGCCTACTCCTACGAGCAGTACTTC.

This rearrangement joins TRBV10-3 to TRBJ1-2; D unresolved. Between the trimmed V and J ends, which lost 1 base and 6 bases, there was a span of 12 bases. Looked up from germline, CDR1 is ENHRY and CDR2 is SYGVKD. The CDR3 runs to 14 residues. CDR3 nucleotides: TGTGCCATCAGTGAGTACGGAGACTCTCATGGCTACACCTTC. Translation gives CAISEYGDSHGYTF.

This clonotype has more than one count but fewer than ten. The rearrangement links TRBV4-1 to TRBJ1-1; D gene unclear. V dropped 0 bases and J dropped 6 bases, with 8 bases sitting between them. The germline CDR1 and CDR2 sequences are MGHRA and YSYEKL. The CDR3 is 13 residues long. The CDR3 protein is CASSQEESAEAFF. CDR3 nucleotide sequence: TGCGCCAGCAGCCAAGAGGAGTCCGCTGAAGCTTTCTTT.

This clonotype was observed at least ten times. The J gene is TRBJ1-6, the V gene TRBV29-1, with D unclear. The CDR3 totals 13 residues. Trimming removed 8 bases from V and 9 bases from J, with 17 bases in between. Germline lookup yields CDR1 SQVTM and CDR2 ANQGSEA. DNA for the CDR3: TGCAGCCCGGCGGCCGCTGACCCTTCACCCCTCCACTTT. This encodes CSPAAADPSPLHF.

This clonotype was seen a handful of times. The chain links TRBV6-2 or TRBV6-3 to TRBJ2-6; D unclear. Germline lookup yields CDR1 MNHEY and CDR2 SVGEGT. Trimming cost V 0 bases and J 0 bases, with 21 bases left between them. The CDR3 loop spans 21 amino acids. The CDR3 sequence: CASSYSIRLEVISSGANVLTF. In DNA, the CDR3 is TGTGCCAGCAGTTACTCGATCCGCCTTGAGGTGATAAGCTCTGGGGCCAACGTCCTGACTTTC.

The chain combines TRBV28 with TRBJ1-2; possibly TRBD1 for D (6 bases). Per the germline V gene, CDR1 is MDHEN and CDR2 is SYDVKM. V shed 6 bases and J shed 8 bases, with 16 bases lying between them. The CDR3 consists of 13 residues. The CDR3: CASRASGDGGYTF. In nucleotides, the CDR3 is TGTGCCAGCAGGGCGTCAGGGGACGGGGGCTACACCTTC.

This clonotype has a handful of counts. The DNA for the CDR3 is TGTGCCAGCAGCGTAGCTGGGGTCACAGATACGCAGTATTTT. Its translation is CASSVAGVTDTQYF. The chain recombines TRBV9 with TRBJ2-3; D not certain. The V gene lost 0 bases and the J gene lost 2 bases, with 7 bases spanning the gap. The CDR3 contains 14 residues. Germline CDR1 and CDR2: SGDLS and YYNGEE.

This clonotype was counted between two and nine times. The chain couples TRBV27 to TRBJ1-4; maybe TRBD1 (6 bases). The CDR3 length is 16 residues. Trimming cost V 8 bases and J 4 bases, with 20 bases left between them. Germline CDR1 is MNHEY and CDR2 is SMNVEV (reference sequence). CDR3 residues: CASALRGAGDNEKLFF. The CDR3, as DNA: TGTGCCAGCGCCTTGAGGGGGGCAGGTGATAATGAAAAACTGTTTTTT.

This clonotype has a handful of counts. The chain carries TRBV5-1 and TRBJ2-5; D might be TRBD2 (5 bases). This CDR3 is built from 15 residues. Germline V gene data show CDR1 as SGHRS and CDR2 as YFSETQ. V lost 2 bases and J 2 bases, leaving 13 bases between the germline ends. The CDR3 region is CASSFGAESQETQYF. The CDR3 nucleotides are TGCGCCAGCAGCTTCGGAGCGGAGAGTCAAGAGACCCAGTACTTC. Variable domain in full (rest from reference TRBV5-1 and TRBJ2-5): KAGVTQTPRYLIKTRGQQVTLSCSPISGHRSVSWYQQTPGQGLQFLFEYFSETQRNKGNFPGRFSGRQFSNSRSEMNVSTLELGDSALYLCASSFGAESQETQYFGPGTRLLVL.

With respect to this clonotype: A junction boundary mismatches the germline segment, possibly from a read error. The rearrangement joins TRBV6-2 or TRBV6-3 to TRBJ2-6, with TRBD1 as a possible D gene (5 bases). Germline assignment: CDR1 MNHEY and CDR2 SVGEGT. The CDR3 loop spans 16 amino acids. CDR3 DNA: TGTGCCAGCAGTTTGTCCGGAACAATTGGGGCCTACGTCCTGACTTTC. It specifies CASSLSGTIGAYVLTF.

This clonotype was recorded many times. This sequence joins TRBV20-1 and TRBJ2-5; TRBD2 might be the D (6 bases). V was clipped by 5 bases and J by 1 base, with 14 bases between them. The CDR3 runs 14 residues. The germline gives CDR1 DFQATT, CDR2 SNEGSKA (reference sequence). In DNA form, the CDR3 reads TGCAGTGCTGCTAGCGTGGCACCCCAAGAGACCCAGTACTTC. Encoded protein: CSAASVAPQETQYF.

This chain joins TRBV7-9 and TRBJ2-3; D remains ambiguous. The CDR3 is made up of 13 amino acids. Germline CDR1 is SEHNR and CDR2 is FQNEAQ (reference sequence). The germline V and J ends were trimmed by 1 base and 4 bases, with 6 bases remaining between them. CDR3 DNA sequence: TGTGCCAGCAGCTTAGTCGGGTCAGATACGCAGTATTTT. Encoded protein: CASSLVGSDTQYF. Variable domain in full (rest from reference TRBV7-9 and TRBJ2-3): DTGVSQNPRHKITKRGQNVTFRCDPISEHNRLYWYRQTLGQGPEFLTYFQNEAQLEKSRLLSDRFSAERPKGSFSTLEIQRTEQGDSAMYLCASSLVGSDTQYFGPGTRLTVL.

J is TRBJ2-3 and V is TRBV7-2; D call uncertain. The CDR3 is made up of 14 amino acids. Trimming cost V 5 bases and J 5 bases, with 14 bases left between them. Germline CDR1 and CDR2: SGHTA and FQGNSA. CDR3 sequence: CASSLIISGDTQYF. For the CDR3, the DNA is TGTGCCAGCAGCCTAATAATTTCGGGAGATACGCAGTATTTT.

The chain carries TRBV7-8 and TRBJ2-4; maybe TRBD2 (7 bases). Trimming pared 5 bases from V and 9 bases from J, leaving 11 bases between. Per the germline V gene, CDR1 is SGHVS and CDR2 is FQNEAQ. This CDR3 is 12 amino acids long. In nucleotides, the CDR3 is TGTGCCAGCAGCCTAAGGGGGGGCATTCAGTACTTC. Residues: CASSLRGGIQYF.

The V call is TRBV4-3, the J call TRBJ1-5, with 7 positions matching TRBD1. V shed 3 bases, J shed 4 bases, and the junction held 3 bases outside the gene matches. This CDR3 comprises 14 residues. Germline V lookup: CDR1 LGHNA, CDR2 YSLEER. The DNA of the CDR3 is TGCGCCAGCAGCCAGATACAGGGGAATCAGCCCCAGCATTTT. Translated, it gives CASSQIQGNQPQHF.

The chain carries TRBV6-2 or TRBV6-3 and TRBJ2-7; a possible D gene is TRBD1 (6 bases). V lost 6 bases and J lost 7, with 16 bases in between. This CDR3 has 13 amino acids. Per the germline V gene, CDR1 is MNHEY and CDR2 is SVGEGT. CDR3 DNA sequence: TGTGCCAGCAGCGCGGACAGAGACCGAGAGCAGTACTTC. Amino acid sequence: CASSADRDREQYF.

This chain connects TRBV4-2 to TRBJ2-1, with a tentative D call TRBD2 (6 bases). V was pared by 6 bases and J by 11 bases, with 17 bases between. Germline assignment: CDR1 LGHNA and CDR2 YNFKEQ. This CDR3 is 13 amino acids long. The CDR3 protein is CASRGSGFGKQFF. For the CDR3, the DNA is TGTGCCAGCAGAGGGAGCGGGTTCGGGAAGCAGTTCTTC.

The V call is TRBV29-1, the J call TRBJ2-5; D not certain. The CDR3 consists of 14 residues. V lost 0 bases and J lost 5, with 13 bases in between. Per the germline V gene, CDR1 is SQVTM and CDR2 is ANQGSEA. CDR3 nucleotide sequence: TGCAGCGTTGAAGAGGCTGGCGGTGGGGAGACCCAGTACTTC. This sequence encodes CSVEEAGGGETQYF.

In regard to this clonotype: One end of the junction varies from germline; a read error may be responsible. V and J are TRBV7-8 and TRBJ2-1; 9 bases agree with TRBD2. The germline gives CDR1 SGHVS, CDR2 FQNEAQ. The CDR3 sequence is 15 residues long. CDR3 DNA sequence: TGTGCCAGCAGCCAAAGCGGGGGGTTCTACTATGAGCAGTTCTTC. Protein: CASSQSGGFYYEQFF.

This clonotype was detected only a few times. This chain uses TRBV6-5 with TRBJ1-1; tentatively, D is TRBD1 (5 bases). The CDR3 is made up of 16 amino acids. The ends were cut back, 0 bases at V and 6 bases at J, with 17 bases in the middle. Germline V gene data show CDR1 as MNHEY and CDR2 as SVGAGI. The CDR3 protein is CASSYSRSRGLAEAFF. The CDR3 DNA sequence: TGTGCCAGCAGTTACTCGAGATCTAGGGGATTGGCTGAAGCTTTCTTT.

Only a few counts were recorded for this clonotype. V is TRBV7-3 and J is TRBJ2-5, with 8 bases fitting TRBD1. Looked up from germline, CDR1 is SGHTA and CDR2 is FQGTGA. Losses at the gene ends were 0 bases for V and 4 bases for J; bases not matched to a gene: 10. The CDR3 runs to 17 residues. CDR3: CASSLTGLGQGGETQYF. CDR3 sequence (DNA): TGTGCCAGCAGCTTAACGGGGTTAGGACAGGGAGGAGAGACCCAGTACTTC.

This chain joins TRBV7-2 and TRBJ2-5, with no clear D. Between the trimmed V and J ends, which lost 1 base and 4 bases, there was a span of 10 bases. Germline CDR1 is SGHTA and CDR2 is FQGNSA. This CDR3 is 14 amino acids long. CDR3 residues: CASSLEYRGETQYF. The CDR3 bases are TGTGCCAGCAGCTTAGAGTACAGAGGAGAGACCCAGTACTTC.